Each of the 20 T cell receptor beta chains below was sequenced from the same sample in a study of blood T cell repertoires in COVID-19. The assay was immunoSEQ multiplex PCR, and TCRdb's table has in-frame clones only and misses some. The profile shows about 270,000 clones, approximately 89% of them singletons. The sequenced material came from peripheral blood. The origin of the receptors is a man aged 35 to 55 with active or convalescent COVID-19.

The V gene is TRBV30, the J gene TRBJ2-4; 8 nucleotides match TRBD2. There are 13 residues in the CDR3. From germline, CDR1 is GTSNPN and CDR2 SVGIG (reference sequence). Losses at the gene ends were 2 bases for V and 7 bases for J; bases not matched to a gene: 4. For the CDR3, the DNA is TGTGCCTGGAGTCGCGAGCGGGGGAACATTCAGTACTTC. Translation: CAWSRERGNIQYF.

This chain uses TRBV14 with TRBJ2-1; TRBD2 matches at 13 bases. The V and J ends lost 4 bases and 6 bases, in that order; junction bases with no gene match: 3. The length of the CDR3 is 15 residues. Germline lookup yields CDR1 SGHDN and CDR2 FVKESK. The CDR3 region is CASSPRLAGGNEQFF. The CDR3, as DNA: TGTGCCAGCAGCCCTAGACTAGCGGGAGGCAATGAGCAGTTCTTC.

CDR3 in amino acids: CASRRGQGAAGANVLTF. DNA of the CDR3: TGTGCCAGCAGACGAGGACAGGGGGCGGCTGGGGCCAACGTCCTGACTTTC. The chain links TRBV5-4 to TRBJ2-6; TRBD1 matches 11 bases. The CDR3 is made up of 17 amino acids. The V and J ends lost 5 bases and 2 bases, in that order; junction bases with no gene match: 6. Germline V gene sequence: CDR1 SGHNT, CDR2 YYREEE (reference sequence).

The CDR3 nucleotides are TGTGCCAGCAGTTTAGGGACAGGGGCCTACGAGCAGTACTTC. Encoded protein: CASSLGTGAYEQYF. J is TRBJ2-7 and V is TRBV28; 10 bases align to TRBD1. With V trimmed by 2 bases and J by 2 bases, 0 bases remained unmatched. CDR3 length equals 14 residues. Germline CDR1 reads MDHEN; CDR2 reads SYDVKM.

The CDR3 spells CASSPPGTSDGWRDTQYF. The DNA of the CDR3 is TGTGCCAGCTCACCCCCGGGGACTAGCGATGGATGGAGAGATACGCAGTATTTT. The rearrangement joins TRBV18 to TRBJ2-3, with 10 bases aligning to TRBD2. This CDR3 spans 18 amino acids. The V gene end was trimmed by 3 bases and the J gene end by 5 bases; junction bases not matched to a gene: 14. From germline, CDR1 is KGHSH and CDR2 LQKENI. The full variable domain, its missing parts supplied by reference TRBV18 and TRBJ2-3, is NAGVMQNPRHLVRRRGQEARLRCSPMKGHSHVYWYRQLPEEGLKFMVYLQKENIIDESGMPKERFSAEFPKEGPSILRIQQVVRGDSAAYFCASSPPGTSDGWRDTQYFGPGTRLTVL.

The J gene is TRBJ1-6, the V gene TRBV18; a possible D gene is TRBD1 (5 bases). Germline V gene lookup returns CDR1 KGHSH and CDR2 LQKENI. The CDR3 covers 14 residues. V lost 3 bases, J lost 6 bases, and 9 bases lay in between. CDR3 residues: CASSPTGSNSPLHF. CDR3 DNA: TGTGCCAGCTCACCTACAGGATCTAATTCACCCCTCCACTTT.

The chain carries TRBV24-1 and TRBJ2-1, with 11 bases that match TRBD2. CDR1 is KGHDR and CDR2 is SFDVKD in the germline V gene. The CDR3 runs to 15 residues. Germline trimming cut 9 bases from V and 4 bases from J; bases unmatched to any gene: 7. The DNA for the CDR3 is TGTGCCACCGGAATAGCGGGAGGGTTATACAATGAGCAGTTCTTC. Its translation is CATGIAGGLYNEQFF.

The rearrangement uses TRBV9 and TRBJ1-1, with D perhaps matching TRBD1 (5 bases). Germline V lookup: CDR1 SGDLS, CDR2 YYNGEE. The CDR3 contains 16 residues. Trimming cost V 3 bases and J 3 bases, with 18 bases left between them. The CDR3 DNA reads TGTGCCAGCAGCGCCGGGACTTTTTTGGACGACACTGAAGCTTTCTTT. Translating gives CASSAGTFLDDTEAFF.

This clone came up a few times. The chain has TRBV15 and TRBJ1-1; D is uncertain. V was clipped by 1 base and J by 2 bases, with 11 bases between them. The CDR3 sequence is 15 residues long. Germline V gene data show CDR1 as LNHNV and CDR2 as YYDKDF (reference sequence). CDR3 amino acids: CATSRAKYTNTEAFF. The CDR3 DNA follows: TGTGCCACCAGCAGAGCAAAGTACACCAACACTGAAGCTTTCTTT.

The chain links TRBV6-1 to TRBJ2-7; D call uncertain. CDR3 length: 12 amino acids. Germline values: CDR1 MNHNS, CDR2 SASEGT. V shed 2 bases and J shed 1 base, with 3 bases lying between them. CDR3 coding DNA: TGTGCCAGCAGTGAAACTTCCTACGAGCAGTACTTC. It yields the protein CASSETSYEQYF.

This chain joins TRBV2 and TRBJ2-7; 7 bases are shared with TRBD1. The CDR3 is 12 residues long. J gave up 7 bases and V 6 bases, and 6 bases lay outside the gene matches. CDR1 SNHLY and CDR2 FYNNEI come from the germline V gene. CDR3 DNA sequence: TGTGCCAGCAGAAGAACAGGGGTAGAGCAGTACTTC. Amino acids: CASRRTGVEQYF.

The gene calls are TRBV5-6 and TRBJ2-3; the match to TRBD2 covers 10 bases. Trimming at V came to 4 bases and at J to 0 bases, leaving 11 bases not matched to a gene. Germline CDR1 is SGHDT and CDR2 is YYEEEE. CDR3 length equals 18 residues. The CDR3 here is CASSPLAGGPSSTDTQYF. The CDR3 DNA reads as TGTGCCAGCAGCCCATTAGCGGGAGGTCCCTCTAGCACAGATACGCAGTATTTT.

The rearrangement uses TRBV5-1 and TRBJ2-3; TRBD2 might be the D (6 bases). V was shortened by 0 bases and J by 4 bases, with 15 bases between the two germline ends. The CDR3 spans 16 residues. CDR1 is SGHRS, CDR2 YFSETQ, per germline. The CDR3 DNA is TGCGCCAGCAGCTTGGCCGATAGCGGTAGGGCAGATACGCAGTATTTT. Protein sequence: CASSLADSGRADTQYF.

V is TRBV7-3 and J is TRBJ2-7; D possibly corresponds to TRBD1 (6 bases). Per germline, CDR1 SGHTA and CDR2 FQGTGA. V gave up 4 bases and J gave up 1 base, with 14 bases separating them. The CDR3 is 15 residues long. CDR3 residues: CASSCWGTLSYEQYF. For the CDR3, the DNA is TGTGCCAGCAGCTGTTGGGGGACACTTTCCTACGAGCAGTACTTC.

This sequence joins TRBV28 and TRBJ1-1, with 11 bases identical to TRBD1. The CDR3 is 14 residues long. In germline, CDR1 is MDHEN, CDR2 SYDVKM. V lost 7 bases and J lost 3; bases outside the gene matches: 4. This CDR3 is CASTPGQGDTEAFF. The CDR3 nucleotides read TGTGCCAGCACACCGGGACAGGGGGACACTGAAGCTTTCTTT.

V gene TRBV24-1 combines with J gene TRBJ2-7; 9 bases fit TRBD1. Per the germline V gene, CDR1 is KGHDR and CDR2 is SFDVKD. Germline trimming cut 3 bases from V and 3 bases from J; bases unmatched to any gene: 14. This CDR3 has 18 amino acids. This CDR3 reads CATSDTSTGTGLVYEQYF. The CDR3 nucleotides read TGTGCCACCAGTGATACTTCCACCGGGACAGGGTTGGTCTACGAGCAGTACTTC.

The V gene is TRBV14, the J gene TRBJ2-7; the D is unclear. Germline V gives CDR1 SGHDN, CDR2 FVKESK. This CDR3 has 15 amino acids. V was shortened by 4 bases and J by 0 bases, with 13 bases between the two germline ends. The CDR3 DNA follows: TGTGCCAGCAGCCTTGCCGGGTCTGACTCCTACGAGCAGTACTTC. The encoded protein is CASSLAGSDSYEQYF.

The V and J genes are TRBV20-1 and TRBJ1-2, with TRBD1 matching over 7 bases. The CDR3 is made up of 13 amino acids. From germline, CDR1 is DFQATT and CDR2 SNEGSKA (reference sequence). V was pared by 6 bases and J by 4 bases, with 8 bases of the junction left unmatched. CDR3 protein: CSASTGAGYGYTF. The CDR3, as DNA: TGCAGTGCCAGTACAGGGGCCGGCTATGGCTACACCTTC.

Comments on this clone: An end of the junction does not agree with germline; a read error may underlie this. The rearrangement joins TRBV29-1 to TRBJ2-7, with D possibly matching TRBD2 (6 bases). Germline-derived CDR1 and CDR2 are SQVTM and ANQGSEA. CDR3 length: 13 amino acids. Here the CDR3 reads CSVDGGPSYQQYF. The CDR3 bases are TGCAGCGTTGACGGAGGGCCCTCCTACCAGCAGTACTTC.

This clone was detected once. This rearrangement joins TRBV19 to TRBJ1-5; no firm D call. The CDR3 has 15 amino acids. The germline V and J ends were trimmed by 1 base and 0 bases, with 7 bases remaining between them. The V gene's germline CDR1 is LNHDA and CDR2 SQIVND (reference sequence). CDR3: CASSIVHYSNQPQHF. CDR3 DNA: TGTGCCAGTAGTATAGTCCACTATAGCAATCAGCCCCAGCATTTT.